This TCR beta chain was captured in a study of T cells after yellow fever vaccination. Study background: Preparation of the low-cell-number fractions used SMART-Seq v4 Ultra Low Input. The study, taken as a whole, reports: Abundant bulk-population clonotypes could contaminate the FACS-sorted repertoires. Clones from primary vaccination mostly reappeared after the booster (roughly 95% CD4, 88% CD8).

Researchers made TCR cDNA using 5'RACE template switching, and this step added a universal primer site and UMIs. TCRdb called the 5' RACE reads again in MiXCR, with one record for every CDR3 protein. Among under 200,000 distinct CDR3 sequences listed, 6% to 7.5% were seen once. V shed 4 bases and J shed 3 bases, with 9 bases lying between them. The germline V gene encodes CDR1 SQVTM and CDR2 ANQGSEA. This CDR3 is 12 amino acids long. Ten or more counts support this clonotype. Its antigen remains unknown. The sequence was collected from a man between 18 and 35 years old who received the YFV17D yellow fever vaccine. The chain has TRBV29-1 and TRBJ1-1; D might be TRBD1 (6 bases). Specimen: CD4+ T cells sorted from PBMCs, collected 5 days after the first yellow fever vaccination. The CDR3 nucleotides read TGCAGCGTTGGCGCAGGGGACACTGAAGCTTTCTTT. It yields the protein CSVGAGDTEAFF. The whole variable domain, remainder taken from reference TRBV29-1 and TRBJ1-1, is SAVISQKPSRDICQRGTSLTIQCQVDSQVTMMFWYRQQPGQSLTLIATANQGSEATYESGFVIDKFPISRPNLTFSTLTVSNMSPEDSSIYLCSVGAGDTEAFFGQGTRLTVV.